These 12 T cell receptor beta chains were all obtained from the same sample, sequenced in a study of OX40 agonist ivuxolimab in advanced cancers. Library prep was done by the immunoSEQ multiplex PCR assay. TCRdb retrieved this table from immuneACCESS and kept in-frame rearrangements only. Not all clones are present; in checked studies, unresolved V genes account for under half, and no reason is known for the remainder. In all, the sample holds around 80,000 clones, and less than 85% of those were seen once. The ten top clones hold over 0.4% of the sample. Specimen: CD4+ or CD8+ T cells sorted from blood, collected in a trial of the OX40 agonist ivuxolimab. Receptor source: an adult with an advanced solid tumor such as melanoma, head and neck, liver or kidney cancer.

The CDR3 sequence: CASSAGLSYNEQFF. The CDR3 DNA is TGCGCCAGCAGTGCAGGGCTCTCCTACAATGAGCAGTTCTTC. This chain joins TRBV10-2 and TRBJ2-1, with D maybe TRBD1 (5 bases). Between the trimmed V and J ends, which lost 4 bases and 0 bases, there was a span of 7 bases. The CDR3 spans 14 residues. CDR1 WSHSY and CDR2 SAAADI come from the germline V gene.

The chain has TRBV5-4 and TRBJ1-2, with 8 bases fitting TRBD1. J was trimmed by 3 bases and V by 4 bases; bases with no gene match: 5. Germline assignment: CDR1 SGHNT and CDR2 YYREEE (reference sequence). The CDR3 covers 14 residues. The CDR3 reads CASSPSTGDYGYTF. The CDR3 DNA sequence: TGTGCCAGCAGCCCATCGACAGGGGACTATGGCTACACCTTC.

The chain employs TRBV19 and TRBJ1-6; no clear D gene. This CDR3 contains 14 residues. Trimming stripped 3 bases from V and 7 bases from J, with 10 bases between. The germline CDR1 and CDR2 sequences are LNHDA and SQIVND (reference sequence). CDR3 sequence: CASSIFTVNSPLHF. CDR3 coding DNA: TGTGCCAGTAGTATCTTTACTGTGAATTCACCCCTCCACTTT.

The V call is TRBV28, the J call TRBJ1-2, with a tentative D call TRBD1 (5 bases). Germline loops: CDR1 MDHEN, CDR2 SYDVKM. Deletions cut 6 bases from V and 4 bases from J, with 9 bases between. CDR3 length: 12 residues. For the CDR3, the DNA is TGTGCCAGCAGCGCGGGGGTCTATGGCTACACCTTC. This gives the protein CASSAGVYGYTF.

The chain employs TRBV2 and TRBJ1-6; D possibly corresponds to TRBD1 (5 bases). The germline CDR1 and CDR2 sequences are SNHLY and FYNNEI. V was pared by 4 bases and J by 9 bases, with 16 bases between. CDR3 size: 15 residues. Here the CDR3 reads CASSGEGQGASPLHF. As DNA, the CDR3 is TGTGCCAGCAGTGGGGAGGGGCAGGGAGCTTCACCCCTCCACTTT.

This chain joins TRBV27 and TRBJ2-1; 8 bases fit TRBD2. Losses at the gene ends were 1 base for V and 6 bases for J; bases not matched to a gene: 17. The length of the CDR3 is 19 residues. Germline V gene lookup returns CDR1 MNHEY and CDR2 SMNVEV (reference sequence). The DNA of the CDR3 is TGTGCCAGCAGTTTATGGGCAGCCGGAACGGGAGGGGTTGGCAATGAGCAGTTCTTC. Translating gives CASSLWAAGTGGVGNEQFF.

J is TRBJ2-1 and V is TRBV7-2; no reliable D call. The V end lost 1 base, the J end lost 4 bases, and 8 bases lay between the germline ends. The CDR3 has 14 amino acids. Germline CDR1 is SGHTA and CDR2 is FQGNSA. The CDR3 sequence: CASSLGTEYNEQFF. The CDR3 coding sequence is TGTGCCAGCAGCTTAGGGACGGAGTACAATGAGCAGTTCTTC. The variable domain in full, with the rest retrieved from reference TRBV7-2 and TRBJ2-1, is GAGVSQSPSNKVTEKGKDVELRCDPISGHTALYWYRQSLGQGLEFLIYFQGNSAPDKSGLPSDRFSAERTGGSVSTLTIQRTQQEDSAVYLCASSLGTEYNEQFFGPGTRLTVL.

The chain has TRBV29-1 and TRBJ1-1; D perhaps matches TRBD1 (5 bases). The V gene's germline CDR1 is SQVTM and CDR2 ANQGSEA. Trimming left V 5 bases short and J 11 bases short, with 12 bases between. The CDR3 is made up of 10 amino acids. In DNA form, the CDR3 reads TGCAGCGTTAATCGACAGACGGCTTTCTTT. Translation: CSVNRQTAFF.

The chain recombines TRBV2 with TRBJ1-5; 9 bases fit TRBD1. J lost 7 bases, V lost 7 bases, and 5 bases had no gene match. The V gene's germline CDR1 is SNHLY and CDR2 FYNNEI. The CDR3 is 13 residues long. In nucleotides, the CDR3 is TGTGCCAGCAAGGGGGACAGGGAACAGCCCCAGCATTTT. It encodes CASKGDREQPQHF.

The chain links TRBV28 to TRBJ2-5; D unresolved. This CDR3 spans 14 amino acids. The germline V gene encodes CDR1 MDHEN and CDR2 SYDVKM. Trimming stripped 6 bases from V and 5 bases from J, with 16 bases between. The CDR3 DNA follows: TGTGCCAGCAGCGACGGAAACTTTGGGGAGACCCAGTACTTC. Protein: CASSDGNFGETQYF.

The chain is built from TRBV6-1 and TRBJ2-5; tentatively, D is TRBD2 (6 bases). The CDR3 has 15 residues. The germline V gene encodes CDR1 MNHNS and CDR2 SASEGT. The V gene lost 4 bases and the J gene lost 1 base, with 13 bases spanning the gap. The CDR3 loop is CASSGRRGIQETQYF. The DNA of the CDR3 is TGTGCCAGCAGTGGCCGCCGCGGGATCCAAGAGACCCAGTACTTC.

V usage is TRBV28 and J usage is TRBJ1-1, with D tentatively TRBD1 (5 bases). CDR3 size: 14 residues. CDR1 is MDHEN and CDR2 is SYDVKM in the germline V gene. Trimming pared 7 bases from V and 1 base from J, leaving 13 bases between. CDR3 coding DNA: TGTGCCAGCATCCTCTGGGGGGGGAACACTGAAGCTTTCTTT. Translation gives CASILWGGNTEAFF.